Listed below are T cell receptor beta chains from one sample, sequenced in a study of shared clonotypes between healthy human individuals. Sequenced by immunoSEQ multiplex PCR; TCRdb stores in-frame clones only, minus some. Among about 2.1 million clones, about 94% were seen once, and the ten largest hold 1.5% to 2%. Material: naive CD8+ T cells from PBMCs. Every receptor here comes from a man between 18 and 35 years old in good health. Some clones in this sample may be carry-over from other donors' samples. The CDR3 runs from the conserved cysteine through the conserved F or W. A D gene is named only where the DNA matches it firmly. Size is stated for part of the rows, as once, few or many counts, or as a class when the clone is expanded.

J | V | size | D | CDR3 | DNA
TRBJ1-4 | TRBV27 | NA | NA | CASSETDTNEKLFF | TGTGCCAGCAGCGAAACAGACACTAATGAAAAACTGTTTTTT
TRBJ2-4 | TRBV30 | NA | TRBD1 | CAWGYRGRAAKNIQYF | TGTGCCTGGGGCTACAGGGGGCGGGCGGCCAAAAACATTCAGTACTTC
TRBJ2-4 | TRBV4-1 | NA | TRBD2 | CASSLGTSGLAKNIQYF | TGCGCCAGCAGCCTCGGGACTAGCGGTCTAGCCAAAAACATTCAGTACTTC
TRBJ2-7 | TRBV7-9 | NA | NA | CASSPRGATYEQYF | TGTGCCAGCAGCCCGAGGGGAGCTACCTACGAGCAGTACTTC
TRBJ2-3 | TRBV2 | NA | TRBD2 | CASLRGGGSDLTDTQYF | TGTGCCAGCCTCCGGGGAGGCGGGAGCGACCTCACAGATACGCAGTATTTT
TRBJ2-7 | TRBV9 | once | NA | CASSSSVGEQYF | TGTGCCAGCAGCTCCAGTGTCGGGGAGCAGTACTTC
TRBJ1-2 | TRBV6-5 | NA | TRBD1 | CASSYSYRGEYGYTF | TGTGCCAGCAGTTACTCTTACAGGGGGGAATATGGCTACACCTTC
TRBJ2-6 | TRBV27 | NA | NA | CASSLSIVGSGANVLTF | TGTGCCAGCAGTTTATCGATAGTTGGCTCTGGGGCCAACGTCCTGACTTTC
TRBJ2-7 | TRBV2 | NA | NA | CASSETTGFYEQYF | TGTGCCAGCAGTGAAACAACAGGGTTCTACGAGCAGTACTTC
TRBJ1-1 | TRBV14 | few | NA | CASSQDWTGAVTFF | TGTGCCAGCAGCCAAGATTGGACCGGGGCGGTGACTTTCTTT
TRBJ1-1 | TRBV19 | NA | NA | CASRSGLPEAFF | TGTGCCAGTAGATCGGGACTGCCTGAAGCTTTCTTT
TRBJ1-4 | TRBV4-1 | NA | NA | CASSQGPGESEELFF | TGCGCCAGCAGCCAAGGCCCGGGGGAAAGCGAGGAACTGTTTTTT
TRBJ2-1 | TRBV9 | NA | NA | CASSVGRGSYNEQFF | TGTGCCAGCAGCGTAGGACGAGGCTCCTACAATGAGCAGTTCTTC
TRBJ1-1 | TRBV20-1 | once | NA | CSARVAGEAFF | TGCAGTGCTAGAGTGGCCGGAGAAGCTTTCTTT
TRBJ2-5 | TRBV7-9 | NA | NA | CASSSGPGADQETQYF | TGTGCCAGCAGCTCCGGCCCCGGGGCGGATCAAGAGACCCAGTACTTC
TRBJ2-1 | TRBV2 | NA | TRBD2 | CASSEEPAGGRGNEQFF | TGTGCCAGCAGTGAAGAGCCCGCCGGCGGGAGGGGCAATGAGCAGTTCTTC